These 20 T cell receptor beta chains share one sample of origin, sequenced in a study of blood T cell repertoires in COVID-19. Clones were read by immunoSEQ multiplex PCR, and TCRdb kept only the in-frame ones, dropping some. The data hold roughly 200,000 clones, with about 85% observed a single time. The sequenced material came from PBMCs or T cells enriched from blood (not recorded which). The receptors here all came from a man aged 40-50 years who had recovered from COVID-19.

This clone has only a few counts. DNA of the CDR3: TGTGCCAGCAGCCAGTCGGGGGGGGATCAGCCCCAGCATTTT. It specifies CASSQSGGDQPQHF. The rearrangement links TRBV4-2 to TRBJ1-5; possible D gene TRBD1, 5 bases. This CDR3 is built from 14 residues. CDR1 is LGHNA, CDR2 YNFKEQ, per germline. V lost 3 bases and J lost 5, with 11 bases in between.

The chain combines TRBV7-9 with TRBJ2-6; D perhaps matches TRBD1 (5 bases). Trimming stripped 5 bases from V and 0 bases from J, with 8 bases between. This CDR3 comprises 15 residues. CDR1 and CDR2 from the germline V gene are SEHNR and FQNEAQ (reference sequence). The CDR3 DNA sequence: TGTGCCAGCAGCGTTGACAGCTCTGGGGCCAACGTCCTGACTTTC. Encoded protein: CASSVDSSGANVLTF.

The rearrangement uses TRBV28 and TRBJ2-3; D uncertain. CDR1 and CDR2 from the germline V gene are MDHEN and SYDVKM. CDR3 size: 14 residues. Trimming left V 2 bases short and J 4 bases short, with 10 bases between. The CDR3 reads CASSLIAAPDTQYF. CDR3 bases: TGTGCCAGCAGTTTAATAGCCGCGCCAGATACGCAGTATTTT.

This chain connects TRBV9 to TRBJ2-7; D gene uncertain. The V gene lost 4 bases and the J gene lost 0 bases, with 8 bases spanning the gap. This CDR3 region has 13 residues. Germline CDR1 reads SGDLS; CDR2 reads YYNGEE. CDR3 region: CASSIEDSYEQYF. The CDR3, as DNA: TGTGCCAGCAGCATCGAGGACTCCTACGAGCAGTACTTC.

CDR3 protein: CASSLAEGSYGYTF. The CDR3 nucleotides read TGTGCCAGCAGCTTGGCCGAGGGTTCCTATGGCTACACCTTC. This chain connects TRBV5-6 to TRBJ1-2, with D unclear. CDR3 length: 14 residues. Trimming pared 0 bases from V and 4 bases from J, leaving 10 bases between. Germline V gene lookup returns CDR1 SGHDT and CDR2 YYEEEE.

CDR3 in amino acids: CASSPQTGATEAFF. The CDR3 DNA sequence: TGTGCCAGCAGCCCTCAGACAGGGGCTACTGAAGCTTTCTTT. V and J are TRBV3-1 (or the pseudogene TRBV3-2) and TRBJ1-1; 8 bases fit TRBD1. Trimming removed 4 bases from V and 5 bases from J; junction bases left unmatched: 6. CDR3 length: 14 residues. Germline CDR1 reads LGHDT; CDR2 reads YNNKEL (reference sequence).

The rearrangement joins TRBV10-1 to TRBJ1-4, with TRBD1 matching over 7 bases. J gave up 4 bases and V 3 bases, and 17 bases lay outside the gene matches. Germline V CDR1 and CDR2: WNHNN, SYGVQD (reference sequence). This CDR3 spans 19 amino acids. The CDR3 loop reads CASSDKETGRNGFNEKLFF. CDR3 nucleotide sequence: TGCGCCAGCAGTGATAAGGAGACAGGGCGCAACGGGTTTAATGAAAAACTGTTTTTT.

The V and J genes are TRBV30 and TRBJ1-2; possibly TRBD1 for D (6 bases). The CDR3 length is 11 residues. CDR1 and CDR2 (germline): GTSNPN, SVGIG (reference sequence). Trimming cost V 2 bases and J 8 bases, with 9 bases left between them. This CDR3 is CAWSSGTGYTF. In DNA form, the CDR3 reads TGTGCCTGGAGTTCAGGGACAGGCTACACCTTC.

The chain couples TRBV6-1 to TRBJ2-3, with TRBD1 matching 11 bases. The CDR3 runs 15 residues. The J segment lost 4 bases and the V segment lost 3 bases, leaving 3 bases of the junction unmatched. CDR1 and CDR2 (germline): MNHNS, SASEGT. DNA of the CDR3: TGTGCCAGCAGTGATGGGACAGGGGGGCCAGATACGCAGTATTTT. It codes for CASSDGTGGPDTQYF.

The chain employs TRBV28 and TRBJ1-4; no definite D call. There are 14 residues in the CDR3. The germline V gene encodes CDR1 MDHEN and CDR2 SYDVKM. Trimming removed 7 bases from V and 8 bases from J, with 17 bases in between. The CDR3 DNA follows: TGTGCCAGCAAGACAAGAGGGCTCGGCGAAAAACTGTTTTTT. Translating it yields CASKTRGLGEKLFF.

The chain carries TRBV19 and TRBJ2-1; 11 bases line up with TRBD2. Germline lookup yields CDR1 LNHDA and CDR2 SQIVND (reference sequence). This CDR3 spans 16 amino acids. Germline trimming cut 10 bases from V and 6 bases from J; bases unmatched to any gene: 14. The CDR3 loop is CATHQLAGANVNEQFF. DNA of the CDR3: TGTGCCACCCACCAACTAGCGGGAGCCAACGTCAATGAGCAGTTCTTC.

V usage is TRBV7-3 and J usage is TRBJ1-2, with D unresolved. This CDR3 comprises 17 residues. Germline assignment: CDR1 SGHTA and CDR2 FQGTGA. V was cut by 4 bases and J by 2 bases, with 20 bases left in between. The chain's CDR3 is CASSWRGGPGLNYGYTF. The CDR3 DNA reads TGTGCCAGCAGCTGGCGAGGCGGACCAGGACTGAACTATGGCTACACCTTC.

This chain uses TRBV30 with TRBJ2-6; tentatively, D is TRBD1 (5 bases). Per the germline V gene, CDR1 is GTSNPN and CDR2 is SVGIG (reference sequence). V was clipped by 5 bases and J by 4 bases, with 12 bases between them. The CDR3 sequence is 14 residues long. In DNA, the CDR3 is TGTGCCTGGCTTAGGCAGGGAGGGGCCAACGTCCTGACTTTC. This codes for CAWLRQGGANVLTF.

CDR3 sequence reads: CASSLPGTGGKQPQHF. The CDR3 DNA reads as TGTGCCAGCAGTTTGCCCGGGACAGGGGGAAAACAGCCCCAGCATTTT. The J gene is TRBJ1-5, the V gene TRBV28; 11 nucleotides agree with TRBD1. This CDR3 contains 16 residues. CDR1 and CDR2 (germline): MDHEN, SYDVKM. With V trimmed by 3 bases and J by 7 bases, 8 bases remained unmatched. Using reference TRBV28 and TRBJ1-5 for the parts outside the CDR3, the full variable domain is DVKVTQSSRYLVKRTGEKVFLECVQDMDHENMFWYRQDPGLGLRLIYFSYDVKMKEKGDIPEGYSVSREKKERFSLILESASTNQTSMYLCASSLPGTGGKQPQHFGDGTRLSIL.

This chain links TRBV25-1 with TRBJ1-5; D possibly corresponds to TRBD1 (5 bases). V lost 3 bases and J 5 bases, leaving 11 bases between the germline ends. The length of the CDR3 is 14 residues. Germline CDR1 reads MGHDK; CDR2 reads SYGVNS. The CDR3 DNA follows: TGTGCCAGCAGTGACTCAGGGTTCTATCAGCCCCAGCATTTT. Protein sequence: CASSDSGFYQPQHF.

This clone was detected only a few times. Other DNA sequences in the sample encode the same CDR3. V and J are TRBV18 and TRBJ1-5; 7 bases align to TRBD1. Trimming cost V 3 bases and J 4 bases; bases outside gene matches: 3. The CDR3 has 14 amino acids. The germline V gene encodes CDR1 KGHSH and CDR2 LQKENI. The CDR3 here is CASSPGQPNQPQHF. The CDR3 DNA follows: TGTGCCAGCTCACCGGGACAGCCAAATCAGCCCCAGCATTTT. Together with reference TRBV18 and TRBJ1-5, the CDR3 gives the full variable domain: NAGVMQNPRHLVRRRGQEARLRCSPMKGHSHVYWYRQLPEEGLKFMVYLQKENIIDESGMPKERFSAEFPKEGPSILRIQQVVRGDSAAYFCASSPGQPNQPQHFGDGTRLSIL.

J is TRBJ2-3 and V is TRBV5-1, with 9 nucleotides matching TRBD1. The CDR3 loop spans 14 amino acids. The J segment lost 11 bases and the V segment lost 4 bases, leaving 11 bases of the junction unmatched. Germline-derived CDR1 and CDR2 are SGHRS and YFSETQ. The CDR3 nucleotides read TGCGCCAGCAGCCTACAAGGGACAGGGACAGTGCAGTATTTT. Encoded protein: CASSLQGTGTVQYF. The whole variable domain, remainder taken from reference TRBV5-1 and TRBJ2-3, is KAGVTQTPRYLIKTRGQQVTLSCSPISGHRSVSWYQQTPGQGLQFLFEYFSETQRNKGNFPGRFSGRQFSNSRSEMNVSTLELGDSALYLCASSLQGTGTVQYFGPGTRLTVL.

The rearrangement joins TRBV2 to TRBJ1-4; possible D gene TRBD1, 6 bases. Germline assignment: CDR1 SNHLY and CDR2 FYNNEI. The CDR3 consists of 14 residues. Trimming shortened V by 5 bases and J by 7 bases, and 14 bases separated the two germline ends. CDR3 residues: CASSLGTRLEKLFF. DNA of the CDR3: TGTGCCAGCAGTCTCGGGACAAGACTTGAAAAACTGTTTTTT.

The CDR3 DNA reads TGTGCCAGCAGCCCCTCCGGGGGGCGCGAGCAGTACTTC. Residues: CASSPSGGREQYF. The chain joins TRBV9 to TRBJ2-7; possible D gene TRBD2, 7 bases. CDR3 length equals 13 residues. The germline V gene encodes CDR1 SGDLS and CDR2 YYNGEE. V lost 4 bases and J 6 bases, leaving 14 bases between the germline ends.

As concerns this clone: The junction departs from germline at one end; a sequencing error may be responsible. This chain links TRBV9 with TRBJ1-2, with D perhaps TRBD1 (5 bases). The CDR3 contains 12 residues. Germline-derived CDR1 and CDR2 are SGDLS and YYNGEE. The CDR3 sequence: CASSPGPGDPLF. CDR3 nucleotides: TGTGCCAGCAGCCCCGGGCCGGGGGACCCCCTCTTC. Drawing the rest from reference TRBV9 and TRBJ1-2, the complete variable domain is DSGVTQTPKHLITATGQRVTLRCSPRSGDLSVYWYQQSLDQGLQFLIQYYNGEERAKGNILERFSAQQFPDLHSELNLSSLELGDSALYFCASSPGPGDPLFGSGTRLTVV.